What follows are 16 T cell receptor beta chains derived from one specimen sequenced in a study of type 1 and type 2 diabetes patients. Amplification started from genomic DNA. Amplification of the beta chain CDR3 used 30 forward and 13 reverse multiplex primers. TCRdb re-called the multiplex PCR reads through MiXCR, storing one row per CDR3 protein. Of approximately 260,000 distinct CDR3 sequences in the sample, more than 45% are singletons; the top ten hold roughly 13%. The sample consisted of peripheral blood mononuclear cells (PBMCs). The receptors stem from a man aged 18 to 35 with type 2 diabetes.

The V call is TRBV27, the J call TRBJ2-1, with 8 bases identical to TRBD2. Germline V gene sequence: CDR1 MNHEY, CDR2 SMNVEV (reference sequence). Trimming at V came to 5 bases and at J to 4 bases, leaving 10 bases not matched to a gene. This CDR3 contains 16 residues. The CDR3 nucleotides read TGTGCCAGCAGTCGGCTCGGGAGGGCCGATTACAATGAGCAGTTCTTC. Residues: CASSRLGRADYNEQFF.

CDR3 nucleotides: TGTGCCTCGGGACAGAATAGCAATCAGCCCCAGCATTTT. Protein: CASGQNSNQPQHF. The chain employs TRBV6-2 or TRBV6-3 and TRBJ1-5; 7 bases agree with TRBD1. Germline V gene sequence: CDR1 MNHEY, CDR2 SVGEGT. The CDR3 length is 13 residues. J was trimmed by 0 bases and V by 11 bases; bases with no gene match: 4.

This rearrangement joins TRBV30 to TRBJ2-7, with 9 bases that match TRBD2. This CDR3 is 13 amino acids long. Germline values: CDR1 GTSNPN, CDR2 SVGIG (reference sequence). J lost 2 bases, V lost 4 bases, and 3 bases had no gene match. CDR3 sequence: CAWTAGGPYEQYF. The CDR3 nucleotides read TGTGCCTGGACGGCGGGAGGGCCCTACGAGCAGTACTTC. The entire variable domain, with the rest obtained from reference TRBV30 and TRBJ2-7, is as follows: SQTIHQWPATLVQPVGSPLSLECTVEGTSNPNLYWYRQAAGRGLQLLFYSVGIGQISSEVPQNLSASRPQDRQFILSSKKLLLSDSGFYLCAWTAGGPYEQYFGPGTRLTVT.

The CDR3 sequence: CASSLSGTGDSGNYNEQFF. For the CDR3, the DNA is TGTGCCAGCAGCTTAAGCGGGACAGGGGATAGTGGGAATTACAATGAGCAGTTCTTC. This chain connects TRBV7-9 to TRBJ2-1; 10 nucleotides line up with TRBD1. Germline V gene data show CDR1 as SEHNR and CDR2 as FQNEAQ (reference sequence). The ends lost 2 bases at V and 4 bases at J; junction bases unmatched: 14. The CDR3 length is 19 residues.

Only a few counts were recorded for this clonotype. J is TRBJ1-1 and V is TRBV25-1, with no clear D. The ends were cut back, 1 base at V and 7 bases at J, with 7 bases in the middle. The germline V gene encodes CDR1 MGHDK and CDR2 SYGVNS. This CDR3 contains 12 residues. The DNA of the CDR3 is TGTGCCAGCAGTGAATCCGGATATGAAGCTTTCTTT. It codes for CASSESGYEAFF.

This chain links TRBV27 with TRBJ1-4; D remains unclear. V was trimmed by 2 bases and J by 8 bases, leaving 6 bases between them. The CDR3 has 12 amino acids. Germline loops: CDR1 MNHEY, CDR2 SMNVEV (reference sequence). The DNA for the CDR3 is TGTGCCAGCAGTTTAGGATTCGAAAAACTGTTTTTT. This gives the protein CASSLGFEKLFF.

The J gene is TRBJ1-2, the V gene TRBV3-2. TRBV3-2 constitutes a pseudogene. CDR3 length: 12 residues. The CDR3 DNA sequence: TGTGCCAGCAGCCAAGATCTAAGGAGCTACACCTTC. It encodes CASSQDLRSYTF.

In this sample, this clonotype turned up once. In DNA, the CDR3 is TGTGCCACCAGTGATGGGGTGGAGTGGCCCGGGGAGCTGTTTTTT. This encodes CATSDGVEWPGELFF. The V and J genes are TRBV24-1 and TRBJ2-2; D is undetermined. V was clipped by 3 bases and J by 6 bases, with 13 bases between them. Germline V gene data show CDR1 as KGHDR and CDR2 as SFDVKD. The CDR3 sequence is 15 residues long.

In this sample, this clonotype turned up many times. The chain links TRBV15 to TRBJ1-4; D not resolved. The V end lost 5 bases, the J end lost 5 bases, and 9 bases lay between the germline ends. The V gene's germline CDR1 is LNHNV and CDR2 YYDKDF (reference sequence). This CDR3 has 13 amino acids. CDR3 protein: CATSVFGNEKLFF. As DNA, the CDR3 is TGTGCCACCAGCGTCTTCGGGAATGAAAAACTGTTTTTT.

The V and J genes are TRBV6-5 and TRBJ2-3, with TRBD1 matching over 10 bases. V was clipped by 4 bases and J by 1 base; unmatched bases: 2. Germline V gives CDR1 MNHEY, CDR2 SVGAGI. This CDR3 spans 15 amino acids. In DNA form, the CDR3 reads TGTGCCAGCAGTTCCGGGACAGGGGGCACAGATACGCAGTATTTT. It yields the protein CASSSGTGGTDTQYF.

Here the CDR3 DNA reads TGCAGTGCCGCTCCAGGCGGGTTTCGTACCGGGGAGCTGTTTTTT. Its translation is CSAAPGGFRTGELFF. The chain is built from TRBV20-1 and TRBJ2-2, with a weak D call TRBD2 (5 bases). CDR3 length: 15 amino acids. CDR1 is DFQATT and CDR2 is SNEGSKA in the germline V gene (reference sequence). V gave up 6 bases and J gave up 5 bases, with 19 bases separating them.

V gene TRBV5-1 combines with J gene TRBJ2-5, with TRBD1 matching over 11 bases. The germline CDR1 and CDR2 sequences are SGHRS and YFSETQ. The junction had 5 bases not matched to a gene; V was cut back by 2 bases and J by 5 bases. This CDR3 is 15 amino acids long. CDR3 loop: CASSFGDRGLETQYF. In DNA form, the CDR3 reads TGCGCCAGCAGCTTTGGGGACAGGGGGTTGGAGACCCAGTACTTC. Full variable domain (rest looked up from reference TRBV5-1 and TRBJ2-5): KAGVTQTPRYLIKTRGQQVTLSCSPISGHRSVSWYQQTPGQGLQFLFEYFSETQRNKGNFPGRFSGRQFSNSRSEMNVSTLELGDSALYLCASSFGDRGLETQYFGPGTRLLVL.

The chain uses TRBV20-1 and TRBJ1-5; 7 bases agree with TRBD1. Per germline, CDR1 DFQATT and CDR2 SNEGSKA (reference sequence). The CDR3 is made up of 14 amino acids. The V gene end was trimmed by 7 bases and the J gene end by 4 bases; junction bases not matched to a gene: 10. The CDR3 spells CSVMAGTDNQPQHF. DNA for the CDR3: TGCAGTGTTATGGCGGGGACAGATAATCAGCCCCAGCATTTT.

This clonotype was seen more than once but under ten times. The chain couples TRBV19 to TRBJ1-2; no reliable D call. V gave up 3 bases and J gave up 5 bases, with 7 bases separating them. Germline values: CDR1 LNHDA, CDR2 SQIVND (reference sequence). The CDR3 covers 12 residues. The CDR3 here is CASSIDGYGYTF. Here the CDR3 DNA reads TGTGCCAGTAGTATTGACGGGTATGGCTACACCTTC.

There are many counts of this clonotype. The V gene is TRBV2, the J gene TRBJ1-6; D is undetermined. V lost 6 bases and J 9 bases, leaving 6 bases between the germline ends. CDR3 length equals 11 residues. Germline V gene lookup returns CDR1 SNHLY and CDR2 FYNNEI. CDR3 nucleotides: TGTGCCAGCAGGGGAGGTTCACCCCTCCACTTT. Translation gives CASRGGSPLHF.

The chain recombines TRBV19 with TRBJ1-2, with D unclear. V gave up 0 bases and J gave up 2 bases, with 7 bases separating them. The germline gives CDR1 LNHDA, CDR2 SQIVND (reference sequence). This CDR3 region has 14 residues. The CDR3 DNA reads as TGTGCCAGTAGTATAGATAAGGCCAACTATGGCTACACCTTC. It specifies CASSIDKANYGYTF.